The 13 T cell receptor beta chains presented below share a single source sample, sequenced in a study of CD8 T cells in cerebrospinal fluid in Alzheimer's disease. TCRdb reanalyzed the 10x single-cell sequencing reads and collapses them to one entry per CDR3 protein, without DNA. Its clone listing holds about 1,100 distinct CDR3 sequences. Sequenced: cerebrospinal fluid. These receptor sequences come from a human donor with mild cognitive impairment.

This clonotype is medium-sized by frequency. The V gene is TRBV12-3 or TRBV12-4, the J gene TRBJ2-1; TCRdb lists TRBD1, though no DNA is available to test this call. The CDR3 sequence is 14 residues long. The CDR3 sequence: CASSPGQTQNEQFF.

Considering frequency, this clonotype is medium-sized (0.01 to 0.1%). V gene TRBV5-6 combines with J gene TRBJ2-3. The CDR3 sequence is 15 residues long. Germline V gives CDR1 SGHDT, CDR2 YYEEEE. The CDR3 reads CASSFGLAGTDTQYF.

This clonotype is called medium-sized based on its frequency. The V gene is TRBV11-3, the J gene TRBJ2-1; TCRdb's D call, TRBD1, is unchecked because there is no DNA. The CDR3 is 15 amino acids. Germline lookup yields CDR1 SGHNT and CDR2 YENEEA. The CDR3 sequence: CASSSPGQGAGEQFF.

This clonotype counts as large by frequency. The chain is built from TRBV25-1 and TRBJ2-6; TCRdb outputs TRBD1, but without DNA this stays unchecked. CDR1 MGHDK and CDR2 SYGVNS come from the germline V gene. CDR3 size: 16 residues. Here the CDR3 reads CASRDRTGAGANVLTF.

Its frequency marks this clonotype as medium-sized. The chain is built from TRBV15 and TRBJ1-4; without DNA, the TCRdb call of TRBD1 cannot be checked. Germline loops: CDR1 LNHNV, CDR2 YYDKDF (reference sequence). The CDR3 loop spans 15 amino acids. This CDR3 is CATSKVGTALEKLFF. The whole variable domain, remainder taken from reference TRBV15 and TRBJ1-4, is DAMVIQNPRYQVTQFGKPVTLSCSQTLNHNVMYWYQQKSSQAPKLLFHYYDKDFNNEADTPDNFQSRRPNTSFCFLDIRSPGLGDTAMYLCATSKVGTALEKLFFGSGTQLSVL.

According to its frequency, this clonotype is medium-sized. This chain links TRBV6-1 with TRBJ1-5; lacking DNA, the TRBD1 call made by TCRdb goes unchecked. The CDR3 has 15 residues. Germline V gives CDR1 MNHNS, CDR2 SASEGT. The CDR3 region is CASRRTGSSNQPQHF.

Its frequency marks this clonotype as medium-sized (0.01 to 0.1%). The chain links TRBV12-3 or TRBV12-4 to TRBJ1-4; TCRdb lists TRBD1, though no DNA is available to test this call. The length of the CDR3 is 14 residues. CDR3 region: CASSFGGRGEKLFF.

This clonotype ranks as medium-sized in terms of frequency. The V and J genes are TRBV12-3 or TRBV12-4 and TRBJ1-1; the TCRdb D gene call, TRBD1, has no DNA to confirm it. The CDR3 has 12 residues. CDR3 region: CASKTGVTEAFF.

This clonotype counts as medium-sized by frequency. The CDR3: CASSGNQDTDTQYF. The chain is built from TRBV9 and TRBJ2-3. Per the germline V gene, CDR1 is SGDLS and CDR2 is YYNGEE. The CDR3 spans 14 residues.

Considering frequency, this clonotype is large. This chain uses TRBV6-6 with TRBJ1-1. Germline V gives CDR1 MNHNY, CDR2 SVGAGI (reference sequence). The CDR3 loop spans 12 amino acids. CDR3 protein: CASTRMNTEAFF.

This clonotype is identified as large (0.1 to 1%) from frequency. V gene TRBV28 combines with J gene TRBJ2-1; TCRdb selects TRBD1, and the lack of DNA leaves this call unchecked. The CDR3 extends over 12 amino acids. CDR1 and CDR2 from the germline V gene are MDHEN and SYDVKM. The CDR3 reads CASSQGGHEQFF.

This clonotype shows up as medium-sized by frequency. CDR3 amino acids: CASSHTNNSPLHF. V and J are TRBV6-1 and TRBJ1-6. In germline, CDR1 is MNHNS, CDR2 SASEGT. This CDR3 is built from 13 residues.

By frequency, this clonotype is medium-sized. The rearrangement links TRBV6-5 to TRBJ2-1. This CDR3 has 15 residues. Germline V gives CDR1 MNHEY, CDR2 SVGAGI. Here the CDR3 reads CASRSGGSAYNEQFF.